This T cell receptor beta chain was identified during a study of T-cell reconstitution after alpha-beta-depleted transplantation in children. General observations from the study: Several hundred expanded graft clones reportedly gave rise to the alpha-beta T cells present about two months after transplant. Several patients had high TCRbeta diversity at day 60; it came from surviving recipient T cells and thymic progenitors. Hyperexpanded clones declined; after one year, newly produced T cells mostly supplied diversity.

Construction of the TCRbeta library involved unique molecular identifiers. One entry per CDR3 protein, called by TCRdb with MiXCR from the PCR reads. The sample carries approximately 290,000 distinct CDR3 sequences, around a tenth recorded once. This clonotype was seen ten or more times. Its cognate antigen is unknown. The V gene's germline CDR1 is DFQATT and CDR2 SNEGSKA (reference sequence). The V gene lost 3 bases and the J gene lost 11 bases, with 4 bases spanning the gap. CDR3 size: 8 residues. The chain recombines TRBV20-1 with TRBJ1-2; the D is unclear. Sample: peripheral blood, taken 180 days after TCRalphabeta/CD19-depleted stem cell transplant. The TCR was taken from a male patient aged 2 to 9 who had a stem cell transplant for chronic granulomatous disease, so the T cells may come from the graft donor. CDR3: CSARGYTF. The CDR3 DNA reads TGCAGTGCTAGGGGATACACCTTC.